Below are 4 T cell receptor beta chains sequenced from a single sample in a study of blood T cell repertoires in COVID-19 (dated by TCRdb to 2020 to 2021). Receptor amplification or capture employed the immunoSEQ multiplex PCR assay. As stored in TCRdb, this immuneACCESS dataset retains in-frame rearrangements with V and J assigned. A fraction of the clones does not appear; measured against another copy, unresolved V genes explain less than half of the discrepancy, and the remainder lacks a known reason. This sample comprises 650,000 to 800,000 clones, 85% to 90% of them detected only once. The ten largest account for about 0.24% of the sample. The sequenced sample was peripheral blood. The origin of the receptors is a woman between 18 and 29 years old with acute or convalescent COVID-19.

The rearrangement links TRBV29-1 to TRBJ2-7; 7 nucleotides align to TRBD1. CDR1 is SQVTM, CDR2 ANQGSEA, per germline. Trimming removed 2 bases from V and 5 bases from J; junction bases left unmatched: 9. The CDR3 totals 14 residues. CDR3 sequence (DNA): TGCAGCGTTGAAAGGCCAGGGGGACCCCACGAGCAGTACTTC. It translates to CSVERPGGPHEQYF.

The chain uses TRBV7-9 and TRBJ2-7, with no clear D. V was cut by 4 bases and J by 3 bases, with 10 bases left in between. The CDR3 runs 13 residues. Germline CDR1 and CDR2: SEHNR and FQNEAQ (reference sequence). The CDR3 is CASSSQSNYEQYF. The CDR3 DNA is TGTGCCAGCAGCTCCCAATCAAACTACGAGCAGTACTTC.

The genes are TRBV28 and TRBJ2-1; possibly TRBD2 for D (6 bases). Germline CDR1 MDHEN, CDR2 SYDVKM. The CDR3 runs to 14 residues. V shed 2 bases and J shed 8 bases, with 13 bases lying between them. CDR3: CASSLGHPGDEQFF. In nucleotides, the CDR3 is TGTGCCAGCAGTTTAGGACACCCGGGGGATGAGCAGTTCTTC.

The V gene is TRBV18, the J gene TRBJ1-1; D is perhaps TRBD1 (6 bases). The CDR3 has 14 residues. V was trimmed by 4 bases and J by 0 bases, leaving 9 bases between them. Germline V gene data show CDR1 as KGHSH and CDR2 as LQKENI. The CDR3 sequence is CASSLNRVNTEAFF. CDR3 DNA sequence: TGTGCCAGCTCACTTAACAGGGTGAACACTGAAGCTTTCTTT.